These 26 T cell receptor beta chains share one sample of origin, sequenced in a study of T cells in Graves' hyperthyroidism and ophthalmopathy. TCR beta CDR3 regions were amplified from RNA. HTBI primers were the set used in a first-round RT-PCR of the TCR CDR3. In TCRdb, the multiplex PCR reads were re-called with MiXCR into one record per CDR3 protein. The repertoire holds 490,000 or so distinct CDR3 sequences, with about 16% as singletons. Sample: blood. The receptors shown here come from a woman in her thirties with Graves' ophthalmopathy.

The V gene is TRBV7-9, the J gene TRBJ2-7; D might be TRBD1 or TRBD2, each matching 5 bases. Germline V gene data show CDR1 as SEHNR and CDR2 as FQNEAQ (reference sequence). The V and J ends lost 5 bases and 4 bases respectively, with 15 bases between them. The CDR3 is made up of 14 amino acids. The DNA for the CDR3 is TGTGCCAGCAGCGGGGACCAGGGCGCTTACGAGCAGTACTTC. This sequence encodes CASSGDQGAYEQYF.

At least ten counts were recorded for this clonotype. This chain uses TRBV12-3 or TRBV12-4 with TRBJ1-6; D gene uncertain. Trimming took off 7 bases at V and 0 bases at J, with 4 bases between the two ends. The CDR3 runs to 13 residues. CDR3 nucleotides: TGTGCCAGCAAAAGCTCCTATAATTCACCCCTCCACTTT. Amino acids: CASKSSYNSPLHF.

The chain is built from TRBV5-1 and TRBJ2-2, with 9 bases identical to TRBD1. CDR3 size: 17 residues. Germline assignment: CDR1 SGHRS and CDR2 YFSETQ. V lost 4 bases to trimming and J lost 4 bases; unmatched junction nucleotides: 11. The CDR3 region is CASSPAVGQGLTGELFF. As DNA, the CDR3 is TGCGCCAGCAGCCCTGCGGTTGGACAGGGGCTCACCGGGGAGCTGTTTTTT.

This clonotype appeared a few times. CDR3 in DNA: TGTGCCAGCAGCGTCGGCAGGGAGGAAGAGACCCAGTACTTC. The encoded protein is CASSVGREEETQYF. The chain joins TRBV9 to TRBJ2-5, with D tentatively TRBD2 (6 bases). The CDR3 runs to 14 residues. The germline V and J ends were trimmed by 2 bases and 3 bases, with 11 bases remaining between them. From germline, CDR1 is SGDLS and CDR2 YYNGEE.

This clonotype was seen many times. V usage is TRBV7-8 and J usage is TRBJ2-7; no clear D. Germline CDR1 reads SGHVS; CDR2 reads FQNEAQ. The V gene lost 2 bases and the J gene lost 2 bases, with 4 bases spanning the gap. CDR3 length equals 12 residues. Here the CDR3 reads CASSLQTYEQYF. The CDR3 nucleotides read TGTGCCAGCAGCTTACAAACCTACGAGCAGTACTTC.

This clonotype has just a few counts. The V call is TRBV6-1, the J call TRBJ1-5; 8 nucleotides agree with TRBD1. The CDR3 has 15 residues. From germline, CDR1 is MNHNS and CDR2 SASEGT. The V and J ends lost 8 bases and 7 bases, in that order; junction bases with no gene match: 13. The CDR3 is CASDLTRTGFQPQHF. The DNA for the CDR3 is TGTGCCAGCGATCTAACAAGGACAGGGTTCCAGCCCCAGCATTTT.

The gene calls are TRBV6-1 and TRBJ2-7; 8 bases match TRBD2. The J segment lost 3 bases and the V segment lost 5 bases, leaving 6 bases of the junction unmatched. The germline gives CDR1 MNHNS, CDR2 SASEGT. The CDR3 totals 14 residues. This chain's CDR3 is CASSRRGGGYEQYF. CDR3 DNA sequence: TGTGCCAGCAGTCGCCGGGGGGGGGGCTACGAGCAGTACTTC.

V gene TRBV20-1 combines with J gene TRBJ2-2; D is perhaps TRBD1 (6 bases). The CDR3 totals 15 residues. Germline lookup yields CDR1 DFQATT and CDR2 SNEGSKA (reference sequence). The V end was cut by 1 base, the J end by 3 bases, with 12 bases between. CDR3 DNA: TGCAGTGCTAGAGGAGACAGGTTCTACACCGGGGAGCTGTTTTTT. Translated, it gives CSARGDRFYTGELFF.

At least ten counts were recorded for this clonotype. The V gene is TRBV7-2, the J gene TRBJ2-5; TRBD2 is a possible D gene (5 bases). V was trimmed by 0 bases and J by 0 bases, leaving 8 bases between them. The CDR3 totals 15 residues. The germline CDR1 and CDR2 sequences are SGHTA and FQGNSA. In DNA form, the CDR3 reads TGTGCCAGCAGCTTAGCGTTCGGGAACCAAGAGACCCAGTACTTC. Translated: CASSLAFGNQETQYF.

This clonotype was counted ten times or more. This chain's CDR3 is CASSATGSFGTGELFF. The CDR3 DNA follows: TGTGCCAGCAGCGCCACAGGAAGTTTCGGCACCGGGGAGCTGTTTTTT. V usage is TRBV3-1 and J usage is TRBJ2-2; D may be TRBD1 (5 bases). The germline V gene has CDR1 LGHDT and CDR2 YNNKEL (reference sequence). The CDR3 has 16 amino acids. Trimming took 5 bases from V and 4 from J, leaving 17 bases between them.

This clonotype has a count of ten or more. This chain uses TRBV27 with TRBJ2-1; 14 nucleotides agree with TRBD2. The CDR3 is 16 residues long. Germline trimming cut 1 base from V and 8 bases from J; bases unmatched to any gene: 4. Germline CDR1 is MNHEY and CDR2 is SMNVEV (reference sequence). Written as DNA, the CDR3 is TGTGCCAGCAGTTTATTGGGACTAGCGGGAGTTGATGAGCAGTTCTTC. It specifies CASSLLGLAGVDEQFF.

Many counts were recorded for this clonotype. This chain connects TRBV5-1 to TRBJ2-3, with D possibly matching TRBD2 (5 bases). CDR1 is SGHRS and CDR2 is YFSETQ in the germline V gene. Trimming removed 2 bases at V and 0 bases at J, with 25 bases between. The CDR3 sequence is 20 residues long. The CDR3 here is CASSFEGFRRQRYSTDTQYF. The CDR3 nucleotides are TGCGCCAGCAGCTTTGAAGGTTTCCGGAGGCAACGATATAGCACAGATACGCAGTATTTT.

There are many counts of this clonotype. The V gene is TRBV5-1, the J gene TRBJ1-1, with D maybe TRBD1 (6 bases). CDR1 is SGHRS and CDR2 is YFSETQ in the germline V gene. V was clipped by 4 bases and J by 2 bases, with 12 bases between them. The CDR3 covers 14 residues. The CDR3 loop is CASSRGGTNTEAFF. As DNA, the CDR3 is TGCGCCAGCAGCAGGGGGGGCACTAACACTGAAGCTTTCTTT. The full variable domain, its missing parts supplied by reference TRBV5-1 and TRBJ1-1, is KAGVTQTPRYLIKTRGQQVTLSCSPISGHRSVSWYQQTPGQGLQFLFEYFSETQRNKGNFPGRFSGRQFSNSRSEMNVSTLELGDSALYLCASSRGGTNTEAFFGQGTRLTVV.

V is TRBV12-3 or TRBV12-4 and J is TRBJ2-3; the match to TRBD1 covers 8 bases. The CDR3 covers 15 residues. With V trimmed by 4 bases and J by 6 bases, 9 bases remained unmatched. The DNA of the CDR3 is TGTGCCAGCAGTTCCCCCCAGGGGGCTGGGGATACGCAGTATTTT. Protein sequence: CASSSPQGAGDTQYF.

The rearrangement links TRBV18 to TRBJ2-5, with 7 bases matching TRBD1. J was trimmed by 2 bases and V by 4 bases; bases with no gene match: 13. Germline lookup yields CDR1 KGHSH and CDR2 LQKENI. CDR3 length: 17 residues. The CDR3 here is CASSLHGRGIIQETQYF. DNA for the CDR3: TGTGCCAGCTCACTTCACGGCAGGGGGATCATACAAGAGACCCAGTACTTC. Supplemented by reference TRBV18 and TRBJ2-5, the full variable domain reads NAGVMQNPRHLVRRRGQEARLRCSPMKGHSHVYWYRQLPEEGLKFMVYLQKENIIDESGMPKERFSAEFPKEGPSILRIQQVVRGDSAAYFCASSLHGRGIIQETQYFGPGTRLLVL.

In regard to this clonotype: An end of the junction differs from the germline gene, which may be a read error. V gene TRBV29-1 combines with J gene TRBJ1-3, with 7 bases aligning to TRBD1. The CDR3 has 15 amino acids. The germline V gene encodes CDR1 SQVTM and CDR2 ANQGSEA. The CDR3 reads CSVVGTEDSGSTIYF. The CDR3 coding sequence is TGCAGCGTTGTTGGGACAGAAGACTCTGGAAGCACCATATATTTT.

The chain recombines TRBV4-1 with TRBJ1-1; 11 bases agree with TRBD1. With 1 base clipped from V and 4 bases from J, the junction kept 2 bases outside the gene matches. Looked up from germline, CDR1 is MGHRA and CDR2 is YSYEKL. The CDR3 is 15 amino acids. CDR3 sequence (DNA): TGCGCCAGCAGCCAAGTGGGGACAGGGGGCACTGAAGCTTTCTTT. Its protein is CASSQVGTGGTEAFF.

This clonotype was seen at least ten times. V gene TRBV28 combines with J gene TRBJ1-2; no clear D gene. Trimming stripped 6 bases from V and 8 bases from J, with 16 bases between. The V gene's germline CDR1 is MDHEN and CDR2 SYDVKM. The CDR3 extends over 13 amino acids. The CDR3 region has the DNA TGTGCCAGCAGGAGTGGGATTTTGTGGGGCTACACCTTC. Translation: CASRSGILWGYTF.

This clonotype showed up many times. The J gene is TRBJ1-1, the V gene TRBV6-2 or TRBV6-3, with TRBD1 identical over 7 bases. The CDR3 runs to 14 residues. Germline V gene data show CDR1 as MNHEY and CDR2 as SVGEGT. V shed 4 bases and J 3 bases; nucleotides not matched to a gene: 5. CDR3 DNA: TGTGCCAGCAGTTCAACAGGGGACTACACTGAAGCTTTCTTT. It codes for CASSSTGDYTEAFF.

Many counts were recorded for this clonotype. Here the CDR3 reads CSARGPGTRIYEQYF. CDR3 DNA sequence: TGCAGTGCTAGGGGCCCCGGGACTAGGATCTACGAGCAGTACTTC. The chain has TRBV20-1 and TRBJ2-7; 8 positions agree with TRBD2. Trimming took 3 bases from V and 3 from J; bases not matched to a gene: 10. Germline V gene sequence: CDR1 DFQATT, CDR2 SNEGSKA (reference sequence). This CDR3 has 15 amino acids.

This clonotype was counted many times. The chain has TRBV5-6 and TRBJ1-1, with D possibly matching TRBD1 (5 bases). The CDR3 extends over 14 amino acids. Per germline, CDR1 SGHDT and CDR2 YYEEEE. Trimming stripped 2 bases from V and 4 bases from J, with 12 bases between. As DNA, the CDR3 is TGTGCCAGCAGCTTAGGGGAGGGTGCCACTGAAGCTTTCTTT. It is translated as CASSLGEGATEAFF.

CDR3 sequence (DNA): TGTGCCATCAGGGGACAGGGGACGAATCAGCCCCAGCATTTT. Translated: CAIRGQGTNQPQHF. J is TRBJ1-5 and V is TRBV10-3, with TRBD1 matching 10 bases. J was trimmed by 4 bases and V by 6 bases; bases with no gene match: 3. The CDR3 runs to 14 residues. Germline lookup yields CDR1 ENHRY and CDR2 SYGVKD.

This clonotype was detected many times. This chain uses TRBV5-1 with TRBJ2-1; TRBD2 matches 7 bases. V trimming: 0 bases; J trimming: 6 bases; junction bases outside the gene matches: 9. The CDR3 has 16 residues. From germline, CDR1 is SGHRS and CDR2 YFSETQ. As DNA, the CDR3 is TGCGCCAGCAGCTTGGGTAGGACTAGTGTCAGCAATGAGCAGTTCTTC. It codes for CASSLGRTSVSNEQFF. Supplemented by reference TRBV5-1 and TRBJ2-1, the full variable domain reads KAGVTQTPRYLIKTRGQQVTLSCSPISGHRSVSWYQQTPGQGLQFLFEYFSETQRNKGNFPGRFSGRQFSNSRSEMNVSTLELGDSALYLCASSLGRTSVSNEQFFGPGTRLTVL.

This rearrangement joins TRBV12-3 or TRBV12-4 to TRBJ2-4, with D tentatively TRBD1 or TRBD2 (5 bases each). V lost 7 bases and J lost 8, with 15 bases in between. This CDR3 is built from 13 residues. Here the CDR3 reads CASKRDARYIQYF. For the CDR3, the DNA is TGTGCCAGCAAGAGGGACGCCCGATACATTCAGTACTTC.

This clonotype showed up just a few times. It may be a read error: a sequence one base away is much more abundant. The CDR3 loop reads CASNQDPSHQPQHF. For the CDR3, the DNA is TGTGCCAGCAACCAAGATCCCTCGCATCAGCCCCAGCATTTT. V usage is TRBV3-1 and J usage is TRBJ1-5; no definite D call. CDR1 and CDR2 from the germline V gene are LGHDT and YNNKEL (reference sequence). The CDR3 sequence is 14 residues long.

This clonotype was picked up many times. CDR3 bases: TGTGCCAGCAGTCCCGTAGGGGCAGGGCCTAACTATGGCTACACCTTC. It encodes CASSPVGAGPNYGYTF. The chain uses TRBV27 and TRBJ1-2; tentative D call: TRBD1 (5 bases). The length of the CDR3 is 16 residues. Germline CDR1 is MNHEY and CDR2 is SMNVEV (reference sequence). Trimming stripped 5 bases from V and 0 bases from J, with 16 bases between.